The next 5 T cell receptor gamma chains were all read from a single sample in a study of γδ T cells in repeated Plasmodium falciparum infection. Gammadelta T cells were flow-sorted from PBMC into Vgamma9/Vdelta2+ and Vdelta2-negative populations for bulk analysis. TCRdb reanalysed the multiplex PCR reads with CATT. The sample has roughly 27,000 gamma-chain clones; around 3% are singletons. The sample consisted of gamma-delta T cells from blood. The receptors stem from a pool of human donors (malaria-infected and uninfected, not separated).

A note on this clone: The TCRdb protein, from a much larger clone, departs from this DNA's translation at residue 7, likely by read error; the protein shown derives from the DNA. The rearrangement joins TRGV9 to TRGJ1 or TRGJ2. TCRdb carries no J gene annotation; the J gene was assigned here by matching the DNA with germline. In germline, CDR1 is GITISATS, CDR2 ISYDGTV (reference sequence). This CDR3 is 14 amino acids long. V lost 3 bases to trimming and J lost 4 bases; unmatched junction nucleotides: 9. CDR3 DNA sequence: TGTGCCTTGTGGGAGCCCTCCCCCTATTATAAGAAACTCTTT. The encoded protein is CALWEPSPYYKKLF.

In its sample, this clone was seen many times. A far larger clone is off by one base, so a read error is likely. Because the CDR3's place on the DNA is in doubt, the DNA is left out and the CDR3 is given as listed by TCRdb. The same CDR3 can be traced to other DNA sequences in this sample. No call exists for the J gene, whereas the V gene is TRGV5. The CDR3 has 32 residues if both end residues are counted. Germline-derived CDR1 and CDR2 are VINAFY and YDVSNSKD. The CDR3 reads CATWDRRRIIRNSLAVEQHWLSQVSIGRIQHF.

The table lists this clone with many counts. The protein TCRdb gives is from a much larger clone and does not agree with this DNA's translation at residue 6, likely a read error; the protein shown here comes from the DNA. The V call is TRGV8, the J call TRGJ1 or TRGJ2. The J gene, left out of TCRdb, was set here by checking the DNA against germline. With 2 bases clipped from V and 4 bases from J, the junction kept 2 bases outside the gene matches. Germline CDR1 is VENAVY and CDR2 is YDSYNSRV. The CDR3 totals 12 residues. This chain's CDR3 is CATWDMYYKKLF. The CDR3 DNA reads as TGTGCCACCTGGGATATGTATTATAAGAAACTCTTT.

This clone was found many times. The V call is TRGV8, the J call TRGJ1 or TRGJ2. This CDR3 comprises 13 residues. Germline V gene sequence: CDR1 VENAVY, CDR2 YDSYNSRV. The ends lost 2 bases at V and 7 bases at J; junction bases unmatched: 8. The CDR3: CATWDIKGYKKLF. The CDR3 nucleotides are TGTGCCACCTGGGATATAAAAGGGTATAAGAAACTCTTT.

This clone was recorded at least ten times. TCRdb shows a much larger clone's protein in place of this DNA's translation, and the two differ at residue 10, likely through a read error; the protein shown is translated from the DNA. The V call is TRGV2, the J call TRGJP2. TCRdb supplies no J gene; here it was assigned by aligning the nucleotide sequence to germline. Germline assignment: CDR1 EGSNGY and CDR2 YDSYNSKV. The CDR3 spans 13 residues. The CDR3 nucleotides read TGTGCCACCTGGAGTAGTAGTGATTGGGTCAAGACGTTT. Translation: CATWSSSDWVKTF.